This T cell receptor (beta chain) comes out of a study of early T cells in non-severe SARS-CoV-2 infection. Looking at the study overall: Unsorted whole-blood RNA was sequenced in bulk, leaving chains unpaired.

MiXCR, applied by TCRdb to the 5' RACE reads, yields one record per CDR3 protein. The data hold about 80,000 distinct CDR3 sequences, with 5% observed a single time. Germline CDR1 reads SQVTM; CDR2 reads ANQGSEA. The CDR3 covers 13 residues. Trimming took off 7 bases at V and 5 bases at J, with 17 bases between the two ends. This clonotype was seen ten or more times. This TCR derives from an adult who was a healthcare worker with PCR-confirmed SARS-CoV-2 infection or an uninfected control (not recorded which). The J gene is TRBJ1-2, the V gene TRBV29-1, with a weak D call TRBD1 (5 bases). This material consisted of whole blood, taken at baseline. This CDR3 is CSAPIGAVYGYTF. In DNA, the CDR3 is TGCAGCGCTCCCATCGGGGCAGTGTATGGCTACACCTTC.